The T cell receptor beta chain under discussion was sequenced for a study of a mutant IDH1 vaccine in newly diagnosed glioma. Per germline, CDR1 LGHNA and CDR2 YNFKEQ. The CDR3 runs to 15 residues. Trimming cost V 1 base and J 4 bases, with 8 bases left between them. Regarding this clone: Its antigen is undetermined.

Some clones are missing from TCRdb's copy, which holds only in-frame ones; the method was immunoSEQ multiplex PCR. The repertoire has fewer than 30,000 clones, 80% of them found once; the top ten carry less than 9.5%. Documented time point: week 23, last vaccination. What each vaccine dose contained was 300 ug of mutant IDH1 20-mer peptide, accompanied by topical imiquimod. Astrocytomas that were new, WHO grade 3 or 4, IDH1-mutant and ATRX-lost were present in the donors. V and J are TRBV4-2 and TRBJ1-6; perhaps TRBD1 as D (6 bases). The source is a woman between 18 and 30 years old with glioma. The sample was PBMCs, taken from a glioma patient whose treatment included an IDH1 peptide vaccine. This chain's CDR3 is CASSQARGYNSPLHF. DNA for the CDR3: TGTGCCAGCAGCCAAGCCAGGGGATATAATTCACCCCTCCACTTT.